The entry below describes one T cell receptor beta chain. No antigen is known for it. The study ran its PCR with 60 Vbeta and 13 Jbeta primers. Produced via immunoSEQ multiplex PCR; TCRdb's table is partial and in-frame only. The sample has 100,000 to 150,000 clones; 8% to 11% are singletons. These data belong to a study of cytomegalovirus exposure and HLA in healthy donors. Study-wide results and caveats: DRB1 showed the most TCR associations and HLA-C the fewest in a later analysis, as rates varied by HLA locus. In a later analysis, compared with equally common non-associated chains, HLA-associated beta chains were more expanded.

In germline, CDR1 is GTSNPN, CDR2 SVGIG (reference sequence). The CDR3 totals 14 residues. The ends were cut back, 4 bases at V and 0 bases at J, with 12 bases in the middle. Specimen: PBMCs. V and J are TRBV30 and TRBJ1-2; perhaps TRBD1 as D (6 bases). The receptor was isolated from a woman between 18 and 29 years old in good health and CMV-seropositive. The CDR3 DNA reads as TGTGCCTGGATGATTAAGGGGGCTAACTATGGCTACACCTTC. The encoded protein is CAWMIKGANYGYTF.